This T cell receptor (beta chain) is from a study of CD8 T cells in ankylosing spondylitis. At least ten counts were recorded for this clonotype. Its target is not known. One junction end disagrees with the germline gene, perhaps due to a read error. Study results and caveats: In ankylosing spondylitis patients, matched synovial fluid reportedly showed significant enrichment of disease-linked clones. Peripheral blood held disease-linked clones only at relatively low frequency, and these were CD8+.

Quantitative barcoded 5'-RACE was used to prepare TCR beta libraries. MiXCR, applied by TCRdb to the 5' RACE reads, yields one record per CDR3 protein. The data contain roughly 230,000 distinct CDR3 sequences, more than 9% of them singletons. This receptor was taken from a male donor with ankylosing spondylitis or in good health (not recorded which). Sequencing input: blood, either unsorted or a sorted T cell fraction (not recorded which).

DNA of the CDR3: TGCAGTGCGACCCTACCCGGGACAGGGACCATTTTT. Residues: CSATLPGTGTIF. The chain is built from TRBV20-1 and TRBJ1-4; the match to TRBD1 covers 9 bases. The germline CDR1 and CDR2 sequences are DFQATT and SNEGSKA (reference sequence). CDR3 length equals 12 residues.